The clone carrying this TCR beta chain was seen a single time. This entry is derived from a study of blood T cell repertoires in COVID-19. Generated by immunoSEQ multiplex PCR, the TCRdb table keeps only in-frame clones and is missing some. The sample includes approximately 30,000 clones, about 83% seen only once; the top ten take approximately 16%. The sequence came from a human donor in a cohort sampled during active COVID-19. The sequenced material came from peripheral blood.

The CDR3 reads CASKTGTGSSGNTIYF. CDR3 in DNA: TGTGCCAGCAAAACCGGGACAGGGTCCTCTGGAAACACCATATATTTT. V gene TRBV6-6 combines with J gene TRBJ1-3, with 9 bases identical to TRBD1. CDR3 length equals 16 residues. Germline CDR1 is MNHNY and CDR2 is SVGAGI (reference sequence). Trimming removed 7 bases from V and 0 bases from J; junction bases left unmatched: 7.